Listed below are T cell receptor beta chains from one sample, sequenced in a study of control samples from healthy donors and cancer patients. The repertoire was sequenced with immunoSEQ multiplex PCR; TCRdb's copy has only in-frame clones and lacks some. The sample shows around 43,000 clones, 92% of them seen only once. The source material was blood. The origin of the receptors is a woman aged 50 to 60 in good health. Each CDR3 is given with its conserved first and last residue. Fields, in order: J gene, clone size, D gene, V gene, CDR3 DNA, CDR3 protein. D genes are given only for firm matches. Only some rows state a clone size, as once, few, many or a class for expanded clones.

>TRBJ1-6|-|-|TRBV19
TGTGCCAGTAGTATAGCGGGGATCAGGGAAAGGCACACGGAGGGTTCACCCCTCCACTTT
CASSIAGIRERHTEGSPLHF
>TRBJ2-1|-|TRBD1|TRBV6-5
TGTGCCAGCACCCAGGGACAGCACAATGAGCAGTTCTTC
CASTQGQHNEQFF
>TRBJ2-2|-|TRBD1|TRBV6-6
TGTGCCAGCAGTATCTCTACACAGGGGCCCACCGGGGAGCTGTTTTTT
CASSISTQGPTGELFF
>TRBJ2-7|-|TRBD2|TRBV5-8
TGTGCCAGCAGCTTGGCCAGAAGCGGGGAGTACGAGCAGTACTTC
CASSLARSGEYEQYF
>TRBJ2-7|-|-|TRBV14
TGTGCCAGCAGCCATAACAGGCCTCCCTACGAGCAGTACTTC
CASSHNRPPYEQYF
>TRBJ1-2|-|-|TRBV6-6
TGTGCCAGCAGTCAACCTAGTCACTATGGCTACACCTTC
CASSQPSHYGYTF
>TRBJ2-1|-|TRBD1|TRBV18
TGTGCCAGCTCACCTGATGGACAGGGCGCAATCTTC
CASSPDGQGAIF
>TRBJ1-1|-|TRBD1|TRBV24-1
TGTGCCACCAGTGCCTCGGACAGGGTTGGAACTGAAGCTTTCTTT
CATSASDRVGTEAFF
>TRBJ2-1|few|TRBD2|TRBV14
TGTGCCAGCAGCCCCTCCGCAGCGGGGGGGAATGAGCAGTTCTTC
CASSPSAAGGNEQFF
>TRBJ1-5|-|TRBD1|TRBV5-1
TGCGCCAGCAGCGAAGGGACAGGGAGTAGTCAGCCCCAGCATTTT
CASSEGTGSSQPQHF
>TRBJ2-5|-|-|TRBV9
TGTGCCAGCACGGTGAAGGAGACCCAGTACTTC
CASTVKETQYF
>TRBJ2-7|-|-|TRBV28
TGTGCCAGCACCACCGGGACGCTGTTACTCGAGCAGTACTTC
CASTTGTLLLEQYF
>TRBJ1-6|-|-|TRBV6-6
TGTGCCAGCAGTCCCACGGACAGTTCCTATAATTCACCCCTCCACTTT
CASSPTDSSYNSPLHF
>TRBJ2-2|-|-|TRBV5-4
TGTGCCAGCAGCTTGTCATTCACCGGGGAGCTGTTTTTT
CASSLSFTGELFF
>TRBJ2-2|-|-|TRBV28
TGTGCCAGCAGTCCCCTTGCCTCCACCGGGGAGCTGTTTTTT
CASSPLASTGELFF
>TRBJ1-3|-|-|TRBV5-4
TGTGCCAGCAGCGCACAGGGAACTGGAAACACCATATATTTT
CASSAQGTGNTIYF